The present T cell receptor beta chain was sequenced within a study of blood T cells in healthy people across ages. In its sample, this clonotype was seen once. CDR3 size: 15 residues. V lost 6 bases, J lost 1 base, and 6 bases stayed unmatched. Germline values: CDR1 MNHEY, CDR2 SMNVEV (reference sequence). The second PCR ran roughly 6 to 11 cycles with a sample-barcoded 5' primer and J-beta primers. MiXCR was run by TCRdb on the 5' RACE reads, yielding one entry per CDR3 protein. The repertoire holds over 1.5 million distinct CDR3 sequences, roughly 49% seen once, with 2.1% in the top ten. This sequence joins TRBV27 and TRBJ2-4; 7 bases align to TRBD1. The sample taken for sequencing was blood. This TCR derives from a woman aged 40 to 50 in good health. The CDR3 coding sequence is TGTGCCAGCAGGCTAGGGGGCGTGGCCAAAAACATTCAGTACTTC. Amino acid sequence: CASRLGGVAKNIQYF.